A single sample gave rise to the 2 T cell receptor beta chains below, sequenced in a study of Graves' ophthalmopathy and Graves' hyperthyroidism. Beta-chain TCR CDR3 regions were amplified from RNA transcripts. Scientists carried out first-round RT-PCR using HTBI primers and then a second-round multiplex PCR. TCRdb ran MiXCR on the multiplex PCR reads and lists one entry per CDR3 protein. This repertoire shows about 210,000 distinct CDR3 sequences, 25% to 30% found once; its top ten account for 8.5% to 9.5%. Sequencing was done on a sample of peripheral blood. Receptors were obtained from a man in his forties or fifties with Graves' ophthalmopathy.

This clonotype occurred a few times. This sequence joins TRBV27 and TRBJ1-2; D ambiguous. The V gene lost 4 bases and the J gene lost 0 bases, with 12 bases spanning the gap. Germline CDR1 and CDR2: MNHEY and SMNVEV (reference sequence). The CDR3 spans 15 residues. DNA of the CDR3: TGTGCCAGCAGTTCCCTCACCGCGGCTAACTATGGCTACACCTTC. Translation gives CASSSLTAANYGYTF.

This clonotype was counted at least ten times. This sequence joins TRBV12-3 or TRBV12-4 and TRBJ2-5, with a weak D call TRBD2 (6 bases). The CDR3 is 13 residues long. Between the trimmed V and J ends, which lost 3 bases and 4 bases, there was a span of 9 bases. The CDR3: CASSFGGIETQYF. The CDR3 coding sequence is TGTGCCAGCAGTTTCGGGGGAATAGAGACCCAGTACTTC.